A selection of T cell receptor beta chains follows, all from one sample in a study of CD8 T cells in Susac syndrome. MiXCR, applied by TCRdb to the immunoSEQ multiplex PCR reads, yields one record per CDR3 protein. This table holds 65,000 to 80,000 distinct CDR3 sequences, 91% found once. Input material: CD8+ T cells from PBMCs. All receptors come from a human donor with multiple sclerosis. Both conserved end residues are trimmed from each CDR3. D genes are given only for firm matches. Size tells how often a clone was seen (once, few, many) or the class of an expanded clone, and some rows leave it out.

V	D	length	J	size	CDR3
TRBV6-5	.	15	TRBJ2-6	once	ASSYSAVRPGANVLT
TRBV5-8	TRBD1	12	TRBJ1-1	.	ASSPGQGYTEAF
TRBV2	TRBD1	13	TRBJ1-1	.	ARELSGTGSFEAF
TRBV7-2	TRBD2	15	TRBJ2-5	.	ASSPGTSGRIGGTQY
TRBV7-9	.	13	TRBJ2-3	.	ASSLTQLVKDTQY
TRBV6-5	.	13	TRBJ2-7	.	ASSYSMDSLGGQY
TRBV9	TRBD2	14	TRBJ2-2	.	ASSLRVGGSTGELF
TRBV3-1	.	14	TRBJ1-1	.	ASSQDRGEPNTEAF
TRBV19	.	9	TRBJ2-5	.	ATRGPETQY
TRBV28	.	12	TRBJ1-1	.	ASSPPAANTEAF
TRBV13	.	13	TRBJ1-1	.	ASSLGVGENTEAF
TRBV6-2/TRBV6-3	.	9	TRBJ2-7	.	ATRDIYEQY
TRBV2	TRBD2	12	TRBJ2-3	.	ASRSSSGTDTQY
TRBV9	.	12	TRBJ2-1	.	ASSVGGTYNEQF
TRBV6-5	TRBD2	13	TRBJ2-7	.	ASSYSTGGAYEQY
TRBV3-1	TRBD1	12	TRBJ1-2	.	ASSQRQGPYGYT
TRBV7-8	TRBD1	15	TRBJ2-2	.	ASSRLRTGGYLGELF
TRBV5-1	.	12	TRBJ2-1	.	ASSLGGSDNEQF
TRBV27	.	11	TRBJ2-7	.	ASAWGAGVEQY
TRBV12-3/TRBV12-4	TRBD2	15	TRBJ2-1	.	ASIPGLAGGYYNEQF
TRBV19	.	10	TRBJ2-1	few	ASSPQGNEQF
TRBV27	.	12	TRBJ2-7	.	ASKSAGGSYEQY
TRBV23-1	.	13	TRBJ2-7	few	ASPSCQEISYEQY
TRBV6-2/TRBV6-3	TRBD2	12	TRBJ2-5	.	ASRAGLASETQY
TRBV28	.	10	TRBJ2-7	.	ASWDGPYEQY
TRBV6-5	TRBD2	13	TRBJ2-7	.	ASSYTSGLDYEQY
TRBV28	.	13	TRBJ2-5	.	ASILRGGWEETQY
TRBV5-1	TRBD1	10	TRBJ2-1	.	ASSSQGNEQF
TRBV7-7	TRBD1	17	TRBJ2-1	.	ASSLALMSGTGAHNEQF
TRBV28	.	13	TRBJ2-7	.	ASSLGNREVYEQY
TRBV10-3	TRBD1	17	TRBJ2-7	.	AISESIIIRQGSSYEQY
TRBV19	.	12	TRBJ2-7	.	ASSMGGRPYEQY
TRBV9	.	14	TRBJ1-4	.	ASSVSGSPPYEKLF
TRBV6-1	TRBD2	17	TRBJ2-7	.	ASSTTPLGLVKDEYEQY
TRBV30	.	13	TRBJ1-2	.	AWSVRGAKTYGYT
TRBV3-1	TRBD1	15	TRBJ1-1	.	ASSQGTGISMNTEAF
TRBV19	TRBD1	12	TRBJ1-5	.	ATLDRGGNQPQH
TRBV14	.	11	TRBJ2-1	.	ASSQARQVEQF
TRBV28	TRBD1	13	TRBJ2-7	.	ASSSTGQVSYEQY
TRBV7-9	.	10	TRBJ1-2	once	ASSLGIYGYT
TRBV7-2	.	11	TRBJ2-1	.	ASSLGSGWEQL
TRBV6-1	TRBD2	18	TRBJ2-3	once	ASSLRPVWLAGAYTDTQY
TRBV27	TRBD1	12	TRBJ1-5	.	ASRPTGDNQPQH
TRBV20-1	.	14	TRBJ2-7	once	SARDYYVGLSYEQY
TRBV5-1	.	15	TRBJ1-4	.	ASSPKGPQAVNEKLF
TRBV7-9	.	10	TRBJ2-7	.	ASRGGPYEQY
TRBV9	TRBD1	13	TRBJ2-1	.	ASSVIGQGDNEQF
TRBV2	.	10	TRBJ2-7	.	ASSGVSYEQY
TRBV13	TRBD1	10	TRBJ1-2	.	ASSLDRGTYT
TRBV2	.	14	TRBJ1-6	.	ASSSRPLGVNSPLH
TRBV27	.	12	TRBJ1-1	.	ASSLSGGNTEAF
TRBV7-8	TRBD2	15	TRBJ2-3	.	ASSPTTSGRVRDTQY
TRBV12-3/TRBV12-4	.	11	TRBJ1-1	.	ASSLRAWPEAF
TRBV11-2	TRBD2	13	TRBJ2-3	.	ASSLKGREIDTQY
TRBV27	TRBD2	13	TRBJ2-1	.	ASSSTLAGGNEQF